The sample holds a few counts of the clone carrying this T cell receptor beta chain. Its antigen is still unknown. The record originates from a study of cytomegalovirus exposure and HLA in healthy donors. Per germline, CDR1 SGHNT and CDR2 YYREEE (reference sequence). The ends lost 7 bases at V and 3 bases at J; junction bases unmatched: 12. The CDR3 sequence is 15 residues long. Broader study findings: It was reportedly the case that the classifier diagnosed cytomegalovirus status with high specificity and sensitivity. Certain sequence variants were highly shared and formed a cluster, and this cluster was likely a sequencing artifact. CMV serostatus alone was available as immune exposure information.

Both 60 Vbeta primers and 13 Jbeta primers went into the PCR. Libraries were prepared by immunoSEQ multiplex PCR; TCRdb keeps only in-frame clonotypes and omits some of them. The data hold fewer than 250,000 clones, with around 81% observed a single time. The source material was PBMCs. J is TRBJ2-7 and V is TRBV5-4, with 8 bases aligning to TRBD1. The source of this sequence is a woman between 50 and 59 years old in good health and CMV-seropositive. The CDR3 spells CASLNRQGTSYEQYF. CDR3 in DNA: TGTGCCAGCCTAAACCGACAGGGGACGAGCTACGAGCAGTACTTC.